This TCR beta chain was found in a study of CD8 T cells in Susac syndrome. It was with random hexamers that about 0.45 to 1 ug RNA was reverse transcribed. TCRdb reprocessed the immunoSEQ multiplex PCR reads with MiXCR, giving one entry per CDR3 protein. This sample has roughly 250,000 distinct CDR3 sequences, with 90% to 97% found just once. Trimming took 0 bases from V and 6 from J, leaving 18 bases between them. CDR1 is MNHEY and CDR2 is SVGAGI in the germline V gene. The CDR3 consists of 16 residues. Material: CD4+ T cells from PBMCs. The sequence derives from a human donor with Susac syndrome. This chain connects TRBV6-5 to TRBJ2-7, with D tentatively TRBD1 (5 bases). CDR3: CASSYSLYPTQGEQYF. Here the CDR3 DNA reads TGTGCCAGCAGTTACTCGTTGTACCCGACCCAGGGCGAGCAGTACTTC.